These 30 T cell receptor beta chains share one sample of origin, sequenced in a study of cytomegalovirus exposure and HLA in healthy donors. The PCR had 60 Vbeta and 13 Jbeta primers. Sequencing was performed with immunoSEQ multiplex PCR; in TCRdb, only in-frame clones are kept and a portion is missing. The sample holds some 200,000 clones, approximately 85% seen once. The sequencing sample was made of PBMCs. All receptors come from a woman aged 45-65 years in good health and CMV-seropositive.

The CDR3 sequence is CAWSPQGGSGYTF. DNA of the CDR3: TGTGCCTGGAGTCCCCAGGGGGGAAGTGGCTACACCTTC. This chain uses TRBV30 with TRBJ1-2, with TRBD1 matching over 7 bases. The CDR3 extends over 13 amino acids. Germline CDR1 reads GTSNPN; CDR2 reads SVGIG (reference sequence). J lost 7 bases, V lost 2 bases, and 7 bases had no gene match.

The chain combines TRBV7-2 with TRBJ2-3; 7 bases agree with TRBD2. The V gene end was trimmed by 0 bases and the J gene end by 3 bases; junction bases not matched to a gene: 0. Looked up from germline, CDR1 is SGHTA and CDR2 is FQGNSA. The CDR3 runs 14 residues. The CDR3 region has the DNA TGTGCCAGCAGCTTAGCGGGGGGGACAGATACGCAGTATTTT. Its translation: CASSLAGGTDTQYF.

The chain joins TRBV15 to TRBJ1-1; no reliable D call. The CDR3 extends over 11 amino acids. Germline V gene sequence: CDR1 LNHNV, CDR2 YYDKDF (reference sequence). V was trimmed by 6 bases and J by 9 bases, leaving 11 bases between them. This chain's CDR3 is CATRLRLKAFF. CDR3 bases: TGTGCCACCAGGTTGAGGCTAAAAGCTTTCTTT.

This clone was recorded a few times. The chain has TRBV27 and TRBJ2-1, with TRBD2 matching 7 bases. From germline, CDR1 is MNHEY and CDR2 SMNVEV (reference sequence). This CDR3 contains 16 residues. Losses at the gene ends were 3 bases for V and 5 bases for J; bases not matched to a gene: 10. The CDR3 bases are TGTGCCAGCAGTTTCCCCGGGAGGAATGGCCACAATGAGCAGTTCTTC. It codes for CASSFPGRNGHNEQFF.

The gene calls are TRBV2 and TRBJ1-3, with D hard to call. Trimming shortened V by 0 bases and J by 4 bases, and 4 bases separated the two germline ends. Per the germline V gene, CDR1 is SNHLY and CDR2 is FYNNEI. The CDR3 sequence is 13 residues long. Written as DNA, the CDR3 is TGTGCCAGCAGTGAAGCCATCGGAAACACCATATATTTT. Amino acids: CASSEAIGNTIYF.

The J gene is TRBJ2-7, the V gene TRBV10-2; 8 positions match TRBD2. Germline CDR1 is WSHSY and CDR2 is SAAADI. J gave up 3 bases and V 7 bases, and 11 bases lay outside the gene matches. The CDR3 is 15 residues long. CDR3 sequence (DNA): TGCGCCAGCACTACACCGGCGGGGGGAAACTACGAGCAGTACTTC. It encodes CASTTPAGGNYEQYF.

V and J are TRBV6-5 and TRBJ1-2; 10 nucleotides match TRBD1. V lost 4 bases to trimming and J lost 4 bases; unmatched junction nucleotides: 6. Per the germline V gene, CDR1 is MNHEY and CDR2 is SVGAGI. This CDR3 is built from 15 residues. CDR3 amino acids: CASSFRDRGSYGYTF. The DNA of the CDR3 is TGTGCCAGCAGTTTCCGGGACAGGGGTAGCTATGGCTACACCTTC.

This chain connects TRBV5-6 to TRBJ2-7; 9 bases agree with TRBD1. The ends lost 6 bases at V and 12 bases at J; junction bases unmatched: 19. There are 15 residues in the CDR3. The germline V gene has CDR1 SGHDT and CDR2 YYEEEE. The CDR3 DNA reads TGTGCCAGCATTAGGACAACAGGGGGCGTCAGCATGTGGTACTTC. It codes for CASIRTTGGVSMWYF.

The chain combines TRBV5-1 with TRBJ2-3, with TRBD2 as a possible D gene (5 bases). CDR1 and CDR2 (germline): SGHRS, YFSETQ. The CDR3 spans 13 residues. Trimming removed 0 bases at V and 5 bases at J, with 7 bases between. CDR3 coding DNA: TGCGCCAGCAGCTTGGCCCGGGGAGATACGCAGTATTTT. This gives the protein CASSLARGDTQYF.

This clone was observed a single time. The rearrangement uses TRBV11-2 and TRBJ2-5; 8 bases are shared with TRBD1. The CDR3 runs to 14 residues. V lost 5 bases to trimming and J lost 5 bases; unmatched junction nucleotides: 7. Germline V CDR1 and CDR2: SGHAT, FQNNGV. CDR3 amino acids: CASSAQGAKETQYF. CDR3 DNA: TGTGCCAGCAGCGCGCAGGGGGCGAAGGAGACCCAGTACTTC. The entire variable domain, with the rest obtained from reference TRBV11-2 and TRBJ2-5, is as follows: EAGVAQSPRYKIIEKRQSVAFWCNPISGHATLYWYQQILGQGPKLLIQFQNNGVVDDSQLPKDRFSAERLKGVDSTLKIQPAKLEDSAVYLCASSAQGAKETQYFGPGTRLLVL.

The chain couples TRBV19 to TRBJ2-7; maybe TRBD1 (6 bases). The V end was cut by 5 bases, the J end by 3 bases, with 11 bases between. This CDR3 contains 13 residues. Germline lookup yields CDR1 LNHDA and CDR2 SQIVND (reference sequence). CDR3 amino acids: CASSRTALYEQYF. The CDR3 DNA sequence: TGTGCCAGTAGTCGGACAGCCCTCTACGAGCAGTACTTC.

This clone has a single count. The J gene is TRBJ2-3, the V gene TRBV10-3; 11 bases are shared with TRBD1. The CDR3 loop spans 15 amino acids. V lost 7 bases, J lost 5 bases, and 8 bases stayed unmatched. Germline lookup yields CDR1 ENHRY and CDR2 SYGVKD. CDR3 residues: CAIKPGQGGQDTQYF. The CDR3 region has the DNA TGTGCCATCAAACCGGGACAGGGGGGGCAAGATACGCAGTATTTT.

This CDR3 is CASSLGGQGGEQYF. For the CDR3, the DNA is TGCGCCAGCAGCTTGGGGGGACAGGGAGGCGAGCAGTACTTC. The chain has TRBV5-1 and TRBJ2-7; TRBD1 matches at 9 bases. CDR3 length equals 14 residues. Germline V lookup: CDR1 SGHRS, CDR2 YFSETQ. The trim removed 0 bases at V and 6 bases at J, leaving 4 bases unmatched.

A single count supports this clone. This chain joins TRBV9 and TRBJ2-2, with D tentatively TRBD2 (6 bases). V lost 3 bases to trimming and J lost 7 bases, with 13 bases between them. CDR1 and CDR2 from the germline V gene are SGDLS and YYNGEE. The length of the CDR3 is 14 residues. CDR3 in DNA: TGTGCCAGCAGCGCCCTCTCCGGGGGCGGGGAGCTGTTTTTT. As protein: CASSALSGGGELFF.

This clone was detected once. The CDR3 DNA reads TGTGCCAGCAGCGCCGGCCGGGGGGGCGAATATACGCAGTATTTT. It translates to CASSAGRGGEYTQYF. The chain links TRBV7-6 to TRBJ2-3; 8 bases are shared with TRBD2. Unmatched junction bases numbered 11, after V lost 5 bases and J lost 7 bases. The CDR3 runs 15 residues. The germline V gene has CDR1 SGHVS and CDR2 FNYEAQ.

This clone has just one count. This chain links TRBV7-9 with TRBJ2-1; 9 nucleotides align to TRBD2. The CDR3 sequence is 17 residues long. After removal of 1 base from V and 5 bases from J, the junction contained 9 bases not matched to a gene. Germline V gives CDR1 SEHNR, CDR2 FQNEAQ (reference sequence). This chain's CDR3 is CASSLVFQRGAHNEQFF. DNA of the CDR3: TGTGCCAGCAGCTTAGTGTTCCAGCGGGGGGCTCACAATGAGCAGTTCTTC.

The chain uses TRBV28 and TRBJ1-1; no clear D gene. In germline, CDR1 is MDHEN, CDR2 SYDVKM. CDR3 size: 12 residues. Trimming removed 1 base at V and 8 bases at J, with 8 bases between. The CDR3 reads CASSLSGEEAFF. CDR3 nucleotide sequence: TGTGCCAGCAGTTTATCAGGCGAGGAAGCTTTCTTT.

This sequence joins TRBV7-9 and TRBJ2-5, with D perhaps matching TRBD1 (6 bases). The CDR3 extends over 13 amino acids. Germline-derived CDR1 and CDR2 are SEHNR and FQNEAQ (reference sequence). V was cut by 7 bases and J by 0 bases, with 9 bases left in between. CDR3 residues: CASNRQDQETQYF. CDR3 nucleotide sequence: TGTGCCAGCAACCGACAGGACCAAGAGACCCAGTACTTC.

The chain uses TRBV5-1 and TRBJ2-3; 9 nucleotides align to TRBD1. This CDR3 is built from 14 residues. The germline V gene encodes CDR1 SGHRS and CDR2 YFSETQ. The J segment lost 4 bases and the V segment lost 2 bases, leaving 2 bases of the junction unmatched. The CDR3 DNA reads as TGCGCCAGCAGCTTACAGGGGGCCTCAGATACGCAGTATTTT. It translates to CASSLQGASDTQYF.

This clone has a single count. The chain employs TRBV7-2 and TRBJ2-7; perhaps TRBD1 as D (5 bases). This CDR3 has 14 amino acids. V lost 0 bases, J lost 5 bases, and 11 bases lay in between. Germline V gene data show CDR1 as SGHTA and CDR2 as FQGNSA. This CDR3 reads CASSLAQGPHEQYF. CDR3 bases: TGTGCCAGCAGCTTAGCCCAGGGTCCCCACGAGCAGTACTTC. The variable domain in full, with the rest retrieved from reference TRBV7-2 and TRBJ2-7, is GAGVSQSPSNKVTEKGKDVELRCDPISGHTALYWYRQSLGQGLEFLIYFQGNSAPDKSGLPSDRFSAERTGGSVSTLTIQRTQQEDSAVYLCASSLAQGPHEQYFGPGTRLTVT.

Remarks on this clone: Other DNA sequences within the sample encode an identical CDR3. CDR3: CASSGSRETQYF. DNA for the CDR3: TGTGCCAGCAGTGGTAGTCGAGAGACCCAGTACTTC. The chain recombines TRBV6-1 with TRBJ2-5; D call uncertain. This CDR3 has 12 residues. The ends were cut back, 4 bases at V and 4 bases at J, with 7 bases in the middle. Germline CDR1 is MNHNS and CDR2 is SASEGT.

The sample holds one count of this clone. In nucleotides, the CDR3 is TGTGCCAGCAGCCAAGTATGGGAGTCAAATGAAAAACTGTTTTTT. Amino acids: CASSQVWESNEKLFF. This chain joins TRBV4-2 and TRBJ1-4; D call uncertain. The CDR3 is 15 amino acids. Germline-derived CDR1 and CDR2 are LGHNA and YNFKEQ. Trimming removed 1 base at V and 5 bases at J, with 11 bases between.

CDR3 nucleotides: TGCGCCAGCAGCAGCGGGGGTAGCGGGGGGGCCGCAGATACGCAGTATTTT. Its translation: CASSSGGSGGAADTQYF. V is TRBV5-1 and J is TRBJ2-3, with 11 bases that match TRBD2. The CDR3 is made up of 17 amino acids. J lost 4 bases, V lost 4 bases, and 11 bases had no gene match. The germline CDR1 and CDR2 sequences are SGHRS and YFSETQ.

Only one count was recorded for this clone. The genes are TRBV19 and TRBJ1-6; a weak D match, TRBD1 (5 bases). The V and J ends lost 5 bases and 8 bases respectively, with 7 bases between them. The CDR3 runs 12 residues. Germline CDR1 and CDR2: LNHDA and SQIVND (reference sequence). CDR3 residues: CASSLTDSPLHF. The CDR3 DNA reads as TGTGCCAGTAGTCTGACAGATTCACCCCTCCACTTT.

The chain joins TRBV2 to TRBJ2-1; 10 positions agree with TRBD2. Looked up from germline, CDR1 is SNHLY and CDR2 is FYNNEI. V shed 4 bases and J 8 bases; nucleotides not matched to a gene: 5. The CDR3 has 14 amino acids. DNA for the CDR3: TGTGCCAGCAGTGGGGCTAGCGGGAGCCATGAGCAGTTCTTC. This gives the protein CASSGASGSHEQFF.

V is TRBV5-1 and J is TRBJ2-3; 7 positions match TRBD2. Germline assignment: CDR1 SGHRS and CDR2 YFSETQ. The CDR3 spans 14 residues. J lost 4 bases, V lost 2 bases, and 4 bases had no gene match. Written as DNA, the CDR3 is TGCGCCAGCAGCTTCTCACGGGAGGCAGATACGCAGTATTTT. Protein product: CASSFSREADTQYF. Together with reference TRBV5-1 and TRBJ2-3, the CDR3 gives the full variable domain: KAGVTQTPRYLIKTRGQQVTLSCSPISGHRSVSWYQQTPGQGLQFLFEYFSETQRNKGNFPGRFSGRQFSNSRSEMNVSTLELGDSALYLCASSFSREADTQYFGPGTRLTVL.

The chain joins TRBV5-6 to TRBJ2-7, with D perhaps TRBD1 (7 bases). V was shortened by 2 bases and J by 7 bases, with 16 bases between the two germline ends. Germline-derived CDR1 and CDR2 are SGHDT and YYEEEE. The CDR3 totals 14 residues. The chain's CDR3 is CASSFRQGLREQYF. Here the CDR3 DNA reads TGTGCCAGCAGCTTCCGACAGGGACTGAGGGAGCAGTACTTC.

CDR3 sequence (DNA): TGTGCCAGCAGCTTCCGGACAGGGGGCGATACGCAGTATTTT. Residues: CASSFRTGGDTQYF. V usage is TRBV13 and J usage is TRBJ2-3; 11 nucleotides agree with TRBD1. The germline V gene has CDR1 PRHDT and CDR2 FYEKMQ (reference sequence). Trimming at V came to 3 bases and at J to 6 bases, leaving 2 bases not matched to a gene. This CDR3 region has 14 residues.

V and J are TRBV28 and TRBJ1-2; 10 positions match TRBD1. V trimming: 2 bases; J trimming: 2 bases; junction bases outside the gene matches: 11. The germline V gene encodes CDR1 MDHEN and CDR2 SYDVKM. CDR3 size: 18 residues. In nucleotides, the CDR3 is TGTGCCAGCAGTTTAGGGGTATCCGGGACAGGGGAAAACTATGGCTACACCTTC. It translates to CASSLGVSGTGENYGYTF.

This clone was counted between two and nine times. The chain combines TRBV9 with TRBJ2-1; 7 bases agree with TRBD1. In germline, CDR1 is SGDLS, CDR2 YYNGEE. This CDR3 has 15 amino acids. J lost 8 bases, V lost 0 bases, and 8 bases had no gene match. CDR3 in DNA: TGTGCCAGCAGCGTAGGGCAGGGGGTAGTCTATGAGCAGTTCTTC. Translating it yields CASSVGQGVVYEQFF.